A selection of T cell receptor beta chains follows, all from one sample in a study of somatic mutations in cytotoxic T cells in rheumatoid arthritis. The method was immunoSEQ multiplex PCR; TCRdb's version includes in-frame clones alone and lacks a portion of them. The sample records some 18,000 clones, about 81% being singletons. The sequencing input was CD8+ T cells sorted from blood. The origin of the receptors is an adult with rheumatoid arthritis. The CDR3 runs from the conserved cysteine through the conserved F or W. A D gene is named only where the DNA matches it firmly. Expanded clones are given a class, and other clones once, few, many or no size at all.

v_gene: TRBV28
d_gene: TRBD2
j_gene: TRBJ2-1
abundance: once
CDR3nt: TGTGCCAGCAGTTCCATACTAGCGGGAGGGGTTGAGCAGTTCTTC
CDR3aa: CASSSILAGGVEQFF

v_gene: TRBV6-6
d_gene: .
j_gene: TRBJ2-4
abundance: .
CDR3nt: TGTGCCAGCAGAATGGCCGGCGGATTAGCCAAAAACATTCAGTACTTC
CDR3aa: CASRMAGGLAKNIQYF

v_gene: TRBV11-3
d_gene: .
j_gene: TRBJ2-1
abundance: .
CDR3nt: TGTGCCAGCAGCCCCCGATCTGGGGGGTCTTACAATGAGCAGTTCTTC
CDR3aa: CASSPRSGGSYNEQFF

v_gene: TRBV25-1
d_gene: TRBD2
j_gene: TRBJ2-2
abundance: .
CDR3nt: TGTGCCAGCCGGGACTACGGTCCCGGGGAGCTGTTTTTT
CDR3aa: CASRDYGPGELFF

v_gene: TRBV7-4
d_gene: .
j_gene: TRBJ1-1
abundance: .
CDR3nt: TGTGCCAGCAGCTTAGCCGGCAGGCACACTGAAGCTTTCTTT
CDR3aa: CASSLAGRHTEAFF

v_gene: TRBV13
d_gene: .
j_gene: TRBJ2-7
abundance: .
CDR3nt: TGTGCCAGCAGCCCGAACTCCTACGAGCAGTACTTC
CDR3aa: CASSPNSYEQYF

v_gene: TRBV10-2
d_gene: .
j_gene: TRBJ2-3
abundance: once
CDR3nt: TGCGCCAGCAGTGATCGTCTTAGAACCACAGATACGCAGTATTTT
CDR3aa: CASSDRLRTTDTQYF

v_gene: TRBV4-3
d_gene: .
j_gene: TRBJ2-5
abundance: .
CDR3nt: TGCGCCAGCAGCCAAGTTTGGGCGGACCAAGAGACCCAGTACTTC
CDR3aa: CASSQVWADQETQYF

v_gene: TRBV19
d_gene: .
j_gene: TRBJ2-6
abundance: .
CDR3nt: TGTGCCAGTAGTATAGATCTTACAGGGATATTAACTGGGGCCAACGTCCTGACTTTC
CDR3aa: CASSIDLTGILTGANVLTF

v_gene: TRBV5-4
d_gene: TRBD1
j_gene: TRBJ2-1
abundance: .
CDR3nt: TGTGCCAGCAGCTTGGCAGTGACAGGGGGCTTGGGGGAGCAGTTCTTC
CDR3aa: CASSLAVTGGLGEQFF

v_gene: TRBV28
d_gene: TRBD2
j_gene: TRBJ2-1
abundance: .
CDR3nt: TGTGCCAGCAGTTTTACTAGCGGGAGTGTCAGTGCCAATGAGCAGTTCTTC
CDR3aa: CASSFTSGSVSANEQFF

v_gene: TRBV7-7
d_gene: .
j_gene: TRBJ1-1
abundance: .
CDR3nt: TGTGCTAGCAGCCCGATTGGACAATTGAACACTGAAGCTTTCTTT
CDR3aa: CASSPIGQLNTEAFF

v_gene: TRBV4-3
d_gene: .
j_gene: TRBJ2-6
abundance: .
CDR3nt: TGCGCCAGCAGCCAAGGTTATGACTCTGGGGCCAACGTCCTGACTTTC
CDR3aa: CASSQGYDSGANVLTF

v_gene: TRBV9
d_gene: .
j_gene: TRBJ2-7
abundance: few
CDR3nt: TGTGCCAGCAGCGGATCACAGGGCTACGAGCAGTACTTC
CDR3aa: CASSGSQGYEQYF

v_gene: TRBV19
d_gene: TRBD1
j_gene: TRBJ1-4
abundance: .
CDR3nt: TGTGCCAGTGGAGGACAGGCCTCGCGGGTAAAACTGTTTTTT
CDR3aa: CASGGQASRVKLFF

v_gene: TRBV28
d_gene: .
j_gene: TRBJ2-7
abundance: .
CDR3nt: TGTGCCAGCACCTCACCATCTTCGTGGGGGCTCCACGAGCAGTACTTC
CDR3aa: CASTSPSSWGLHEQYF

v_gene: TRBV30
d_gene: TRBD1
j_gene: TRBJ2-7
abundance: .
CDR3nt: TGTGCCTGGAGTGTCCCTCTCGGACAGGGACCCTACGAGCAGTACTTC
CDR3aa: CAWSVPLGQGPYEQYF

v_gene: TRBV4-1
d_gene: TRBD1
j_gene: TRBJ1-1
abundance: .
CDR3nt: TGCGCCAGCAGCTATCAGGGGGTCACTGAAGCTTTCTTT
CDR3aa: CASSYQGVTEAFF

v_gene: TRBV28
d_gene: TRBD2
j_gene: TRBJ2-1
abundance: once
CDR3nt: TGTGCCAGTCGGACTAGCGGGAGTAGGGATGAGCAGTTCTTC
CDR3aa: CASRTSGSRDEQFF

v_gene: TRBV6-4
d_gene: TRBD2
j_gene: TRBJ2-3
abundance: .
CDR3nt: TGTGCCAGCAGTGAAACTAGAGGCGGGGGAGGCGCAGATACGCAGTATTTT
CDR3aa: CASSETRGGGGADTQYF

v_gene: TRBV4-1
d_gene: .
j_gene: TRBJ2-7
abundance: .
CDR3nt: TGCGCCAGCAGCCAAGACCCAGACCTGAGCTCCTACGAGCAGTACTTC
CDR3aa: CASSQDPDLSSYEQYF

v_gene: TRBV10-1
d_gene: .
j_gene: TRBJ2-3
abundance: .
CDR3nt: TGCGCCAGCAGTCGGGACTCCTGCACAGATACGCAGTATTTT
CDR3aa: CASSRDSCTDTQYF

v_gene: TRBV19
d_gene: .
j_gene: TRBJ2-1
abundance: .
CDR3nt: TGTGCCAGTAGTATAGGCTTGGTCGGACCCTACAATGAGCAGTTCTTC
CDR3aa: CASSIGLVGPYNEQFF

v_gene: TRBV28
d_gene: TRBD1
j_gene: TRBJ2-7
abundance: .
CDR3nt: TGTGCCAGCGCCCCATTGGTGGGGACAGGGATAGTTCGGGCCTACGAGCAGTACTTC
CDR3aa: CASAPLVGTGIVRAYEQYF

v_gene: TRBV7-6
d_gene: .
j_gene: TRBJ2-3
abundance: .
CDR3nt: TGTGCCAGCAGTCAACCCGCCGGGACGGAGCCGTGGGTGCAGTATTTT
CDR3aa: CASSQPAGTEPWVQYF

v_gene: TRBV25-1
d_gene: TRBD1
j_gene: TRBJ1-5
abundance: .
CDR3nt: TGTGCCAGCAGTGGGGGACAGGGTCGTTCCGGCAATCAGCCCCAGCATTTT
CDR3aa: CASSGGQGRSGNQPQHF

v_gene: TRBV28
d_gene: .
j_gene: TRBJ2-5
abundance: .
CDR3nt: TGTGCCAGCAGTTTTTCGTGGGGGGAAGAGACCCAGTACTTC
CDR3aa: CASSFSWGEETQYF

v_gene: TRBV4-3
d_gene: .
j_gene: TRBJ2-5
abundance: .
CDR3nt: TGCGCCAGCAGCCAAGATCTGCAGGAGACCCAGTACTTC
CDR3aa: CASSQDLQETQYF

v_gene: TRBV30
d_gene: TRBD1
j_gene: TRBJ2-7
abundance: .
CDR3nt: TGTGCCTGGAGTGTACCGGACAGGTCCTACGAGCAGTACTTC
CDR3aa: CAWSVPDRSYEQYF

v_gene: TRBV5-4
d_gene: .
j_gene: TRBJ2-2
abundance: .
CDR3nt: TGTGCCAGCAGCCCGGGAGTGGCTACCGGGGAGCTGTTTTTT
CDR3aa: CASSPGVATGELFF

v_gene: TRBV2
d_gene: .
j_gene: TRBJ1-2
abundance: .
CDR3nt: TGTGCCAGCAGTGACGGGGAATATGGCTACACCTTC
CDR3aa: CASSDGEYGYTF

v_gene: TRBV13
d_gene: .
j_gene: TRBJ2-5
abundance: .
CDR3nt: TGTGCCAGCAGTCCCGGGACAAAAGAGACCCAGTACTTC
CDR3aa: CASSPGTKETQYF

v_gene: TRBV7-8
d_gene: .
j_gene: TRBJ2-7
abundance: .
CDR3nt: TGTGCCAGCAGCATTAGTGCGCCGGTTGGGGCCCTTGAGCAGTACTTC
CDR3aa: CASSISAPVGALEQYF

v_gene: TRBV2
d_gene: .
j_gene: TRBJ2-1
abundance: .
CDR3nt: TGTGCCAGCCTCCGGGAGCACTCCTACAATGAGCAGTTCTTC
CDR3aa: CASLREHSYNEQFF

v_gene: TRBV27
d_gene: TRBD2
j_gene: TRBJ2-7
abundance: .
CDR3nt: TGTGCCAGCAGTTTATTTAGCGGGGGGGCCTACGAGCAGTACTTC
CDR3aa: CASSLFSGGAYEQYF

v_gene: TRBV28
d_gene: .
j_gene: TRBJ1-2
abundance: .
CDR3nt: TGTGCCAGCAGTTTAGACCCCCTTTCTTGGGCAGCTCTTCTGGGGGGCTACACCTTC
CDR3aa: CASSLDPLSWAALLGGYTF

v_gene: TRBV28
d_gene: .
j_gene: TRBJ1-5
abundance: .
CDR3nt: TGTGCCAGCGGCTTCCCCGACCGGTCGCCCCAGCATTTT
CDR3aa: CASGFPDRSPQHF

v_gene: TRBV6-1
d_gene: .
j_gene: TRBJ1-1
abundance: .
CDR3nt: TGTGCCAGCAGGGATACTGAAGCTTTCTTT
CDR3aa: CASRDTEAFF

v_gene: TRBV7-3
d_gene: TRBD2
j_gene: TRBJ2-1
abundance: .
CDR3nt: TGTGCCAGCAGCTTTTTTGCGGGGGAGTACAATGAGCAGTTCTTC
CDR3aa: CASSFFAGEYNEQFF

v_gene: TRBV7-6
d_gene: TRBD1
j_gene: TRBJ1-5
abundance: .
CDR3nt: TGTGCCAGCAGCCCCGGGACAGGGACGAATCAGCCCCAGCATTTT
CDR3aa: CASSPGTGTNQPQHF

v_gene: TRBV4-3
d_gene: .
j_gene: TRBJ2-1
abundance: once
CDR3nt: TGCGCCAGCAGCCAAGATACGTTGTACAATGAGCAGTTCTTC
CDR3aa: CASSQDTLYNEQFF

v_gene: TRBV21-1
d_gene: .
j_gene: TRBJ2-2
abundance: .
CDR3nt: TGTGCCAGTGTTAGCGGGAGGGCCCCCGGGGAGCTGTTTTTT
CDR3aa: CASVSGRAPGELFF

v_gene: TRBV9
d_gene: TRBD2
j_gene: TRBJ2-1
abundance: .
CDR3nt: TGTGCCAGCAGCGCCCCCGGGACTAGCGAATACAATGAGCAGTTCTTC
CDR3aa: CASSAPGTSEYNEQFF

v_gene: TRBV11-2
d_gene: TRBD2
j_gene: TRBJ2-1
abundance: .
CDR3nt: TGTGCCAGCAGCCCAGCCCCTAGCGGCGACGTTCTGCACGATGAGCAGTTCTTC
CDR3aa: CASSPAPSGDVLHDEQFF

v_gene: TRBV6-1
d_gene: .
j_gene: TRBJ1-6
abundance: .
CDR3nt: TGTGCCAGCAGTGAGGACGGGGGCTATAATTCACCCCTCCACTTT
CDR3aa: CASSEDGGYNSPLHF

v_gene: TRBV27
d_gene: TRBD2
j_gene: TRBJ2-7
abundance: .
CDR3nt: TGTGCCAGCAGTCCGACTAGCGGACCTCAAATCAACTCCTACGAGCAGTACTTC
CDR3aa: CASSPTSGPQINSYEQYF